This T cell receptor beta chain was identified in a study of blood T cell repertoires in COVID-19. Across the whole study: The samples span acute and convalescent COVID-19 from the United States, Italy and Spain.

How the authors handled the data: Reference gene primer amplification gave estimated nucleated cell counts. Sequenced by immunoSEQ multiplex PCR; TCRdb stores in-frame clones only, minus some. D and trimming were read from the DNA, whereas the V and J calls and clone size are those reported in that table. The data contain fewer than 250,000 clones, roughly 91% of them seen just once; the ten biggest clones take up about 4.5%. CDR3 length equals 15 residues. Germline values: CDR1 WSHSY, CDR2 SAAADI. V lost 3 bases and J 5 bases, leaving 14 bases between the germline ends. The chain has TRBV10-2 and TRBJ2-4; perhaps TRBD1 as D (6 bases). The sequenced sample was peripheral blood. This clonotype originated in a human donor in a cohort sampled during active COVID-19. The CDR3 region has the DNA TGCGCCAGCAGTGACTTATCCCGGACAGAAAACATTCAGTACTTC. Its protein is CASSDLSRTENIQYF.